This T cell receptor beta chain was captured by sequencing in a study of shared clonotypes between healthy human individuals. This CDR3 comprises 16 residues. The ends were cut back, 4 bases at V and 6 bases at J, with 19 bases in the middle. Germline-derived CDR1 and CDR2 are MGHRA and YSYEKL. Sequencing used immunoSEQ multiplex PCR; TCRdb keeps in-frame clones, though not all of them. The sample holds around 700,000 clones, 72% seen once. The donors, all of them Caucasian adults, lived in Nashville, Tennessee. The sequenced material came from memory CD4+ T cells sorted from blood. Subset specified: CD45RA-negative fraction. The chain carries TRBV4-1 and TRBJ2-4; TRBD1 or TRBD2 may be the D gene (6 bases each). The receptor was isolated from a woman in her thirties in good health. The CDR3 sequence: CASSRSKGEVGNIQYF. The DNA of the CDR3 is TGCGCCAGCAGCCGCTCCAAGGGGGAGGTGGGAAACATTCAGTACTTC.